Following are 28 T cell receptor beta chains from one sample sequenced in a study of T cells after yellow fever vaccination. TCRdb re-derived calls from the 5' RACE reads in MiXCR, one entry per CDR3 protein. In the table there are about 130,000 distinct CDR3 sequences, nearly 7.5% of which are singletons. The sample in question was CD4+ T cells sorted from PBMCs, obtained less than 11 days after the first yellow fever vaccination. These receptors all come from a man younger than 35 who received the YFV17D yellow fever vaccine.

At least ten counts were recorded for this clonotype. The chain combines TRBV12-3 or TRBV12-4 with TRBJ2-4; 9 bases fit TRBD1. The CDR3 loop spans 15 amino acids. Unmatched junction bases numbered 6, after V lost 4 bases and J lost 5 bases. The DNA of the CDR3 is TGTGCCAGCAGTTGGAGACAGGGGGACGAAAACATTCAGTACTTC. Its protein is CASSWRQGDENIQYF.

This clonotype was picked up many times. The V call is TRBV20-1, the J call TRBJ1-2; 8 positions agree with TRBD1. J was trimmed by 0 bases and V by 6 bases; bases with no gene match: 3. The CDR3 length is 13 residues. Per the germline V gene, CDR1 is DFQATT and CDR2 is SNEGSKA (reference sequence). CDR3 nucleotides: TGCAGTGCGCTGACAGGGGCTAACTATGGCTACACCTTC. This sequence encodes CSALTGANYGYTF.

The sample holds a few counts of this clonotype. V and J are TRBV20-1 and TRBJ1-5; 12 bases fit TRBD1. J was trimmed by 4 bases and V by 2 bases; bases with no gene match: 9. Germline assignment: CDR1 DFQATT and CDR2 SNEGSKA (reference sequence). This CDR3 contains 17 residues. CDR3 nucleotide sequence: TGCAGTGCTAGAAAGGGGACAGGGGGCTTTCGGAATCAGCCCCAGCATTTT. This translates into CSARKGTGGFRNQPQHF.

Here the CDR3 reads CASSKTVNEQFF. The DNA of the CDR3 is TGCGCCAGCAGCAAGACAGTCAATGAGCAGTTCTTC. The V and J genes are TRBV5-1 and TRBJ2-1, with a tentative D call TRBD1 (5 bases). The CDR3 sequence is 12 residues long. Germline-derived CDR1 and CDR2 are SGHRS and YFSETQ. V was cut by 4 bases and J by 6 bases, with 8 bases left in between.

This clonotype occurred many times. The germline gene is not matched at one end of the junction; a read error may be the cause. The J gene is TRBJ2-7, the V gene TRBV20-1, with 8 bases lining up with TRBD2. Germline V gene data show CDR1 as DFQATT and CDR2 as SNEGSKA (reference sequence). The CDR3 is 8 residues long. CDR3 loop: CSAGTSRF. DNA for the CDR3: TGCAGTGCCGGGACTAGTCGTTTC.

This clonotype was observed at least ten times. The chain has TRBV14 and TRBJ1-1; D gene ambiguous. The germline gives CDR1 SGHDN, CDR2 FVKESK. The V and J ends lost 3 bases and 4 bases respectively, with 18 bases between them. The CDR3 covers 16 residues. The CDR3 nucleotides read TGTGCCAGCAGCCATAACCGGCTGATCCGGAGCACTGAAGCTTTCTTT. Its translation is CASSHNRLIRSTEAFF. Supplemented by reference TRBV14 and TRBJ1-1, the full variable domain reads EAGVTQFPSHSVIEKGQTVTLRCDPISGHDNLYWYRRVMGKEIKFLLHFVKESKQDESGMPNNRFLAERTGGTYSTLKVQPAELEDSGVYFCASSHNRLIRSTEAFFGQGTRLTVV.

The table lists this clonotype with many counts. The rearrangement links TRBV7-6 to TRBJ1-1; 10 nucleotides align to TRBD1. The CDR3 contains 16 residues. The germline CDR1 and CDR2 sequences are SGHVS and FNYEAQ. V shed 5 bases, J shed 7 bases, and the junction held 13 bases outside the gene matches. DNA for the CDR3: TGTGCCAGCAGCGCACCCGGGACAGGGGCCCGGGATGAAGCTTTCTTT. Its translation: CASSAPGTGARDEAFF. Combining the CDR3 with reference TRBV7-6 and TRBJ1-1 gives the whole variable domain GAGVSQSPRYKVTKRGQDVALRCDPISGHVSLYWYRQALGQGPEFLTYFNYEAQQDKSGLPNDRFSAERPEGSISTLTIQRTEQRDSAMYRCASSAPGTGARDEAFFGQGTRLTVV.

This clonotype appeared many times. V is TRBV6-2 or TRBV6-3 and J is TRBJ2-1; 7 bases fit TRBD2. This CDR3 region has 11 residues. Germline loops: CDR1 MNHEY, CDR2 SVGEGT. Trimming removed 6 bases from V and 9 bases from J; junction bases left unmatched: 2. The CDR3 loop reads CASRGGVEQFF. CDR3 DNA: TGTGCCAGCAGGGGAGGGGTTGAGCAGTTCTTC.

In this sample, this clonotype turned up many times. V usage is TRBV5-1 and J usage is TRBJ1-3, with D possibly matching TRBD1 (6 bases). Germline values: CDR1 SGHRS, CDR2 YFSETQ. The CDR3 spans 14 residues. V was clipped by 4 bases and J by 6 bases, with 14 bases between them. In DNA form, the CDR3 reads TGCGCCAGCAGCCCGGAAGGGGGGGAAAACACCATATATTTT. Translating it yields CASSPEGGENTIYF.

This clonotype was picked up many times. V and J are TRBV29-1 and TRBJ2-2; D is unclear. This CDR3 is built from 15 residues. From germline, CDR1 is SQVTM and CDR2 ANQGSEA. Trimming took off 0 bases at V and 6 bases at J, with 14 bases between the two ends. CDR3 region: CSVEDRPRRPGELFF. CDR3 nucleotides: TGCAGCGTTGAAGACCGCCCCCGTCGTCCCGGGGAGCTGTTTTTT.

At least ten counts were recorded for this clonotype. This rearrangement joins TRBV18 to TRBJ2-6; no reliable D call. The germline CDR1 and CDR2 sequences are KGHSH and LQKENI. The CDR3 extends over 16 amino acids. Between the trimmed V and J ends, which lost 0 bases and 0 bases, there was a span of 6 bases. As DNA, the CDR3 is TGTGCCAGCTCACCACCGAGGAGCTCTGGGGCCAACGTCCTGACTTTC. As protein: CASSPPRSSGANVLTF.

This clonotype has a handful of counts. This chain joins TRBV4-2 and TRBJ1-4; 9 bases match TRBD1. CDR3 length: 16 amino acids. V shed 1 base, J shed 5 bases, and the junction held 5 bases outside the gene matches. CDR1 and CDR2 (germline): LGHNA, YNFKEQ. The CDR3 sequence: CASSQGDRGGNEKLFF. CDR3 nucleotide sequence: TGTGCCAGCAGCCAAGGAGACAGGGGGGGGAATGAAAAACTGTTTTTT.

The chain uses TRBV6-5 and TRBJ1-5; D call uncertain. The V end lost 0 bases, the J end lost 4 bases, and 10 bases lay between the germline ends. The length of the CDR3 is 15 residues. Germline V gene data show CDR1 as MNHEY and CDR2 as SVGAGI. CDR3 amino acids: CASSYSPLLNQPQHF. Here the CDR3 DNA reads TGTGCCAGCAGTTACTCTCCCCTACTTAATCAGCCCCAGCATTTT.

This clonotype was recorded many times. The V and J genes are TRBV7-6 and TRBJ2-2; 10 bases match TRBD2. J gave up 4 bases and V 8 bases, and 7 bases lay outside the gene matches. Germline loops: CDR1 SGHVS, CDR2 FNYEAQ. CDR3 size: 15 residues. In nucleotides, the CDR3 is TGTGCCAGCCGCAGGACTAGCGGCGTCACCGGGGAGCTGTTTTTT. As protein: CASRRTSGVTGELFF. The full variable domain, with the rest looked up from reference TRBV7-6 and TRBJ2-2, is GAGVSQSPRYKVTKRGQDVALRCDPISGHVSLYWYRQALGQGPEFLTYFNYEAQQDKSGLPNDRFSAERPEGSISTLTIQRTEQRDSAMYRCASRRTSGVTGELFFGEGSRLTVL.

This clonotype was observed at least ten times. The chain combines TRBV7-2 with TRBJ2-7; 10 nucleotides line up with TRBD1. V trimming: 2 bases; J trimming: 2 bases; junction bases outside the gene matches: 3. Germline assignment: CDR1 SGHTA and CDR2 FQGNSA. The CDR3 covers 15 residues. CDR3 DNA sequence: TGTGCCAGCAGCTTATTCGGGACAGGGGCCTACGAGCAGTACTTC. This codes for CASSLFGTGAYEQYF.

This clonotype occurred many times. The CDR3 loop reads CASRSRGDYGYTF. CDR3 nucleotides: TGTGCCAGCAGGTCCAGGGGGGACTATGGCTACACCTTC. The chain employs TRBV12-3 or TRBV12-4 and TRBJ1-2; 7 bases agree with TRBD1. Trimming took 6 bases from V and 3 from J; bases not matched to a gene: 4. The CDR3 runs 13 residues.

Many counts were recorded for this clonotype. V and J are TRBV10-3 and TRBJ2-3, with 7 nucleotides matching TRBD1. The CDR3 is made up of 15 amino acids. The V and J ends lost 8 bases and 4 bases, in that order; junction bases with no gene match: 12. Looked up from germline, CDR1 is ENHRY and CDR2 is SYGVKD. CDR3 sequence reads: CAISGTDKPADTQYF. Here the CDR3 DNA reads TGTGCCATCTCCGGGACAGATAAACCGGCAGATACGCAGTATTTT.

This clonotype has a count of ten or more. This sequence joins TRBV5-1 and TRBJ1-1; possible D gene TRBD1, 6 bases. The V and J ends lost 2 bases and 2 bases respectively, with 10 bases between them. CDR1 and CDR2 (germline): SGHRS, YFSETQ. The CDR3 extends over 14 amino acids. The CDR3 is CASSFLGGNTEAFF. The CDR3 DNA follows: TGCGCCAGCAGCTTCTTAGGGGGAAACACTGAAGCTTTCTTT.

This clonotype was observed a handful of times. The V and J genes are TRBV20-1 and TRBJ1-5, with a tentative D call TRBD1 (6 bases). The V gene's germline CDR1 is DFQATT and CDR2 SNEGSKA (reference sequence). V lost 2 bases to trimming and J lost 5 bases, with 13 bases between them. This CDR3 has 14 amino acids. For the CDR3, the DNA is TGCAGTGCTAGACCAGGGACACGGGATCAGCCCCAGCATTTT. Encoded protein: CSARPGTRDQPQHF.

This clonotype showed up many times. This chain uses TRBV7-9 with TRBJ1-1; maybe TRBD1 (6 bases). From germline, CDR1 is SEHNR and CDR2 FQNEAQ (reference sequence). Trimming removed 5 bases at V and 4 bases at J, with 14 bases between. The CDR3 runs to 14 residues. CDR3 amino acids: CASSAQGSGTEAFF. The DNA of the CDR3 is TGTGCCAGCAGCGCTCAGGGGAGTGGCACTGAAGCTTTCTTT.

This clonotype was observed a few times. The CDR3 loop reads CASSFSNSGVDGELFF. CDR3 nucleotide sequence: TGTGCCAGCAGCTTCTCGAATAGCGGGGTTGACGGGGAGCTGTTTTTT. The chain is built from TRBV5-8 and TRBJ2-2, with 8 bases fitting TRBD2. CDR1 and CDR2 (germline): SGHTS, YDEGEE. The CDR3 covers 16 residues. After removal of 2 bases from V and 7 bases from J, the junction contained 10 bases not matched to a gene.

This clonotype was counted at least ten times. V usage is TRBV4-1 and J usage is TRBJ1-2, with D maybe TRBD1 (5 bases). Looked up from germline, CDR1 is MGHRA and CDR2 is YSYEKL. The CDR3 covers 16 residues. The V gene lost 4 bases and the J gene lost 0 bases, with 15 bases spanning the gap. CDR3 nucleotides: TGCGCCAGCAGCCCGACGGACATCAGGACTAACTATGGCTACACCTTC. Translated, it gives CASSPTDIRTNYGYTF.

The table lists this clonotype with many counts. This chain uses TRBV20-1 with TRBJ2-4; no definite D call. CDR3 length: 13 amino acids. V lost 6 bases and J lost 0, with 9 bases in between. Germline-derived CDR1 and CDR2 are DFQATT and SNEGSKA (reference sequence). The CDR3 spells CSAQRVAKNIQYF. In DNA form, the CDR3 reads TGCAGTGCCCAGCGAGTAGCCAAAAACATTCAGTACTTC.

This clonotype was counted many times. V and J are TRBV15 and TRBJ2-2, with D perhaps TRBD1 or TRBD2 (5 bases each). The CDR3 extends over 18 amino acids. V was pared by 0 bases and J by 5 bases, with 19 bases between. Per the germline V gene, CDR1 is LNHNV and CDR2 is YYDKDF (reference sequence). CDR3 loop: CATSRDSLGVEVTGELFF. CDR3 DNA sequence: TGTGCCACCAGCAGAGATTCTTTAGGGGTGGAGGTAACCGGGGAGCTGTTTTTT. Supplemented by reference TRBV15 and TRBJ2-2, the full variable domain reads DAMVIQNPRYQVTQFGKPVTLSCSQTLNHNVMYWYQQKSSQAPKLLFHYYDKDFNNEADTPDNFQSRRPNTSFCFLDIRSPGLGDTAMYLCATSRDSLGVEVTGELFFGEGSRLTVL.

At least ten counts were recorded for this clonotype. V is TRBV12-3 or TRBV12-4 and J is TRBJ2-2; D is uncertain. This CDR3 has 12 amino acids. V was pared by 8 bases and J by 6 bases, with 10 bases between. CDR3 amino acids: CASGPFSGELFF. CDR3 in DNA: TGTGCCAGCGGTCCCTTTTCCGGGGAGCTGTTTTTT.

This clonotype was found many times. CDR3 protein: CASSLVGPGTGGHNEQFF. CDR3 DNA: TGTGCCAGCAGCTTAGTGGGCCCTGGGACGGGAGGCCACAATGAGCAGTTCTTC. The V gene is TRBV7-9, the J gene TRBJ2-1; TRBD2 matches at 7 bases. V was clipped by 1 base and J by 5 bases; unmatched bases: 14. The V gene's germline CDR1 is SEHNR and CDR2 FQNEAQ (reference sequence). The CDR3 spans 18 residues.

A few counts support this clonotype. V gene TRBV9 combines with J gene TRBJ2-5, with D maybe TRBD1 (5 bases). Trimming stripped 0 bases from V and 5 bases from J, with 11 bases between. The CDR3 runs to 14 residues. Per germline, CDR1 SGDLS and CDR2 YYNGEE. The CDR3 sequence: CASSVDDRWETQYF. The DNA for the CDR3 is TGTGCCAGCAGCGTAGACGACAGATGGGAGACCCAGTACTTC. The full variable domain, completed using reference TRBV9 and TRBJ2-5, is DSGVTQTPKHLITATGQRVTLRCSPRSGDLSVYWYQQSLDQGLQFLIQYYNGEERAKGNILERFSAQQFPDLHSELNLSSLELGDSALYFCASSVDDRWETQYFGPGTRLLVL.

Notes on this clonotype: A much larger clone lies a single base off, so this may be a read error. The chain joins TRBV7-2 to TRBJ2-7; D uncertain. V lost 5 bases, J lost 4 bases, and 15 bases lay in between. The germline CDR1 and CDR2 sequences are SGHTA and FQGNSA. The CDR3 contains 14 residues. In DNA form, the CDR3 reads TGTGCCAGCAGCCCCAGTTCTAGTAAATACGAGCAGTACTTC. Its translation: CASSPSSSKYEQYF. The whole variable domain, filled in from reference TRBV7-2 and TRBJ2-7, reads GAGVSQSPSNKVTEKGKDVELRCDPISGHTALYWYRQSLGQGLEFLIYFQGNSAPDKSGLPSDRFSAERTGGSVSTLTIQRTQQEDSAVYLCASSPSSSKYEQYFGPGTRLTVT.